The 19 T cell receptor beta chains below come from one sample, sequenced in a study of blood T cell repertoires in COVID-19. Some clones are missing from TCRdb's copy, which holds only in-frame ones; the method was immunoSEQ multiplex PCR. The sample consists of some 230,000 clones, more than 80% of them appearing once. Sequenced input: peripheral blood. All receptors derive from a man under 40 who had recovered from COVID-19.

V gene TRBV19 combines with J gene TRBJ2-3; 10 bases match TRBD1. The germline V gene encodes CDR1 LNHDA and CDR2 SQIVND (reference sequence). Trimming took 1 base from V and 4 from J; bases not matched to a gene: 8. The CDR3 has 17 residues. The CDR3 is CASSIGTPGTGADTQYF. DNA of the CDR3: TGTGCCAGTAGTATAGGGACCCCCGGGACAGGGGCAGATACGCAGTATTTT.

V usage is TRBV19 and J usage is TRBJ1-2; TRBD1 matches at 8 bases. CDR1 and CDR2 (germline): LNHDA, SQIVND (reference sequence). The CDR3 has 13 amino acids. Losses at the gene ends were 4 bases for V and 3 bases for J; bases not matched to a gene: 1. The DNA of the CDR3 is TGTGCCAGTAGTACGACAGGGGACTATGGCTACACCTTC. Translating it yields CASSTTGDYGYTF.

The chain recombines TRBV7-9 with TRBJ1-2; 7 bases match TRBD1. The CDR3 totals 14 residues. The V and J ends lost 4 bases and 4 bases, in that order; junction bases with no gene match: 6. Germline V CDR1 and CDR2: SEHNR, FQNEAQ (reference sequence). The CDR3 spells CASSSTGVAYGYTF. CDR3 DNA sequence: TGTGCCAGCAGCTCCACAGGGGTAGCCTATGGCTACACCTTC. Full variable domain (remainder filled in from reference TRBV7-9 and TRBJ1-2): DTGVSQNPRHKITKRGQNVTFRCDPISEHNRLYWYRQTLGQGPEFLTYFQNEAQLEKSRLLSDRFSAERPKGSFSTLEIQRTEQGDSAMYLCASSSTGVAYGYTFGSGTRLTVV.

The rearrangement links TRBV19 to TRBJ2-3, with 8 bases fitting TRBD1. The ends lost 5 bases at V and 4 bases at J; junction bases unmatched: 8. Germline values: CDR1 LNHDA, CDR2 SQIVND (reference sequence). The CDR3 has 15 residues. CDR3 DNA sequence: TGTGCCAGTAGTCCTAACCCACAGGGGGCAGATACGCAGTATTTT. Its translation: CASSPNPQGADTQYF.

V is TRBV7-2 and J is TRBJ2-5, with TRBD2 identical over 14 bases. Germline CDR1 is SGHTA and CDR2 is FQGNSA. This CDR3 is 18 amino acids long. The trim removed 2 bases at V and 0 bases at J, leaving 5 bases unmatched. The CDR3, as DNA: TGTGCCAGCAGCTTAAGACTAGCGGGGGGGCCGGACCAAGAGACCCAGTACTTC. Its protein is CASSLRLAGGPDQETQYF.

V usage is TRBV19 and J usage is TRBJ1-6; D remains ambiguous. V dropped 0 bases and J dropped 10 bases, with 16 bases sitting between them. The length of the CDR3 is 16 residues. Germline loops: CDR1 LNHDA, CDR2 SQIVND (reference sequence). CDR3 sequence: CASSIDLSLSGSPLHF. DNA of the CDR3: TGTGCCAGTAGTATAGATCTATCACTCTCAGGATCACCCCTCCACTTT. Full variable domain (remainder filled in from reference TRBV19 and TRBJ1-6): DGGITQSPKYLFRKEGQNVTLSCEQNLNHDAMYWYRQDPGQGLRLIYYSQIVNDFQKGDIAEGYSVSREKKESFPLTVTSAQKNPTAFYLCASSIDLSLSGSPLHFGNGTRLTVT.

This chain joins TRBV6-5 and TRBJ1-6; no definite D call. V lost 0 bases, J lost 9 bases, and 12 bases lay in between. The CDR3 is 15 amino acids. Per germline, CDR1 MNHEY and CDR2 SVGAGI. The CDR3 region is CASSYSIPRVSPLHF. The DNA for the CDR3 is TGTGCCAGCAGTTACTCGATCCCACGGGTTTCACCCCTCCACTTT.

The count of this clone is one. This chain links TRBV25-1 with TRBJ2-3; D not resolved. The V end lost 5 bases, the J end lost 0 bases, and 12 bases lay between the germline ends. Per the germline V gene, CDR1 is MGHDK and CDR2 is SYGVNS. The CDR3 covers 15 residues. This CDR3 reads CASSTRWSSTDTQYF. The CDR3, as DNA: TGTGCCAGCAGTACGAGATGGTCGAGCACAGATACGCAGTATTTT.

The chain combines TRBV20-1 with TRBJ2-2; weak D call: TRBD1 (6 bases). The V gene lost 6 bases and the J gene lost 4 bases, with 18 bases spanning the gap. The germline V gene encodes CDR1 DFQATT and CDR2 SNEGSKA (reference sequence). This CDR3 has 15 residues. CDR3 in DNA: TGCAGTGCCAGTCCGCAGGGGCTCGGCACCGGGGAGCTGTTTTTT. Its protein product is CSASPQGLGTGELFF.

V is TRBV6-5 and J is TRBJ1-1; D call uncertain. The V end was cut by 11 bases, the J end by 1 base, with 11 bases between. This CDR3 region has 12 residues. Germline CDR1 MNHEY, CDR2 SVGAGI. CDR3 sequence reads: CAGGTANTEAFF. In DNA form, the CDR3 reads TGTGCCGGAGGCACAGCGAACACTGAAGCTTTCTTT.

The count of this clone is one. CDR3: CASSLAFGNTEAFF. The CDR3 DNA follows: TGCGCCAGCAGCTTGGCCTTCGGGAACACTGAAGCTTTCTTT. This chain joins TRBV5-1 and TRBJ1-1; D remains unclear. The V end lost 0 bases, the J end lost 1 base, and 7 bases lay between the germline ends. Germline CDR1 is SGHRS and CDR2 is YFSETQ. The length of the CDR3 is 14 residues.

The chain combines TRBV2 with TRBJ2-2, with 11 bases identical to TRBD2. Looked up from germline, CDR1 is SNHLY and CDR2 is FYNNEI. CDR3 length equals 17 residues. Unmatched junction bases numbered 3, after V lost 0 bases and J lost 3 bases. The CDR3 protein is CASSEALAGVYTGELFF. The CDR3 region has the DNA TGTGCCAGCAGTGAAGCACTAGCGGGGGTCTACACCGGGGAGCTGTTTTTT.

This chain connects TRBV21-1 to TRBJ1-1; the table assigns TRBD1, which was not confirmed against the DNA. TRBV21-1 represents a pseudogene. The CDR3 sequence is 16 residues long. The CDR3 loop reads CASSNLFRGMNTEAFF. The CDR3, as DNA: TGTGCCAGCAGCAATCTTTTTAGGGGGATGAACACTGAAGCTTTCTTT.

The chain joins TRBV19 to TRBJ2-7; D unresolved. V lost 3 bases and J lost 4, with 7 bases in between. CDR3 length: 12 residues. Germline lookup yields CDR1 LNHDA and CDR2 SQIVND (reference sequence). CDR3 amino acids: CASSMSPYEQYF. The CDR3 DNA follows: TGTGCCAGTAGTATGAGCCCATACGAGCAGTACTTC.

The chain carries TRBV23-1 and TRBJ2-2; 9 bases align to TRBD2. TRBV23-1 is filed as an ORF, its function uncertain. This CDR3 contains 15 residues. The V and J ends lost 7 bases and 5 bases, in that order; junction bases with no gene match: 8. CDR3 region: CASTHRLAVTGELFF. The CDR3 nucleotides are TGCGCCAGCACCCACCGACTAGCGGTAACCGGGGAGCTGTTTTTT.

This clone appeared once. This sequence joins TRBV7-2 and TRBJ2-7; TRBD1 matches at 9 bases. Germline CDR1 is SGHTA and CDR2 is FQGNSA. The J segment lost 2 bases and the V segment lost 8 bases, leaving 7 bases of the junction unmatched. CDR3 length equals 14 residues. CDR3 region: CASSGGTGPYEQYF. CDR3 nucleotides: TGTGCCAGCTCCGGTGGGACAGGGCCCTACGAGCAGTACTTC.

CDR3 sequence: CASSAPRSGSRTTTDTQYF. The DNA of the CDR3 is TGTGCCAGCAGCGCCCCTCGGTCGGGGAGTAGGACTACCACAGATACGCAGTATTTT. This chain uses TRBV9 with TRBJ2-3; a weak D match, TRBD2 (6 bases). Germline CDR1 reads SGDLS; CDR2 reads YYNGEE. This CDR3 contains 19 residues. V was clipped by 3 bases and J by 2 bases, with 25 bases between them.

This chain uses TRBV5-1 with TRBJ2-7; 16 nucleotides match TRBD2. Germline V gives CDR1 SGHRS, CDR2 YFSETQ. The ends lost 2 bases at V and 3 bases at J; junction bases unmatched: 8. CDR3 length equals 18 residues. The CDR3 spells CASSLNTGLAGGRYEQYF. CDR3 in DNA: TGCGCCAGCAGCTTAAACACGGGACTAGCGGGGGGGCGCTACGAGCAGTACTTC.

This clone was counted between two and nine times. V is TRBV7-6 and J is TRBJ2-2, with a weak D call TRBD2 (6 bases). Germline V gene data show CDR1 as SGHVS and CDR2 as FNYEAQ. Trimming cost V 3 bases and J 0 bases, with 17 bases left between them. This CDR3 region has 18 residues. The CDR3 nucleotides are TGTGCCAGCAGCTTTAACCGCGGGCGGGGACCGAACACCGGGGAGCTGTTTTTT. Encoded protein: CASSFNRGRGPNTGELFF.